This TCR beta chain stems from a study of shared clonotypes between healthy human individuals. General study points: Generation of non-shared clonotypes was less probable than generation of clonotypes shared by all four donors.

With V trimmed by 3 bases and J by 4 bases, 7 bases remained unmatched. CDR3 length: 14 residues. Germline lookup yields CDR1 GTSNPN and CDR2 SVGIG (reference sequence). This clone was observed a handful of times. Its antigen is unidentified. Profiled with immunoSEQ multiplex PCR; TCRdb holds only in-frame clones, not every one. Of 600,000 to 750,000 clones in the sample, roughly 72% were seen once. Sequencing was carried out using memory CD4+ T cells sorted from blood. The subset is: CD45RA-negative fraction. V gene TRBV30 combines with J gene TRBJ1-1; TRBD1 matches 8 bases. The clonotype comes from a woman in her twenties or thirties in good health. CDR3: CAWRPAGTGTEAFF. The CDR3 region has the DNA TGTGCCTGGAGACCCGCCGGGACAGGCACTGAAGCTTTCTTT.